Presented here are 14 T cell receptor beta chains from one specimen sequenced in a study of cytomegalovirus exposure and HLA in healthy donors. It was with 60 Vbeta and 13 Jbeta primers that the PCR ran. The method was immunoSEQ multiplex PCR; TCRdb's version includes in-frame clones alone and lacks a portion of them. The sample records just over 150,000 clones, 70% to 90% being singletons. Sequenced input: PBMCs. These receptors came from a woman aged 18 to 35 in good health and CMV-seronegative.

J is TRBJ2-1 and V is TRBV29-1; TRBD2 agrees at 7 bases. Germline CDR1 reads SQVTM; CDR2 reads ANQGSEA. The CDR3 has 15 amino acids. Unmatched junction bases numbered 6, after V lost 4 bases and J lost 0 bases. The CDR3 nucleotides read TGCAGCGTTGTGGGCGGGAGCAGCTCCTACAATGAGCAGTTCTTC. This encodes CSVVGGSSSYNEQFF.

The chain combines TRBV5-4 with TRBJ1-1, with 8 positions matching TRBD1. This CDR3 comprises 15 residues. CDR1 and CDR2 (germline): SGHNT, YYREEE (reference sequence). V lost 2 bases to trimming and J lost 8 bases; unmatched junction nucleotides: 11. In DNA form, the CDR3 reads TGTGCCAGCAGCTTTCGGACAGGGTCGGTCTCGGAAGCTTTCTTT. Its protein is CASSFRTGSVSEAFF.

The chain joins TRBV6-4 to TRBJ2-5; D may be TRBD1 (5 bases). The J call could be wrong; TRBJ2-7 is a better fit for the DNA end. Germline V gives CDR1 MRHNA, CDR2 SNTAGT. This CDR3 has 15 residues. This CDR3 reads CASSVAPGSPYEQYF. CDR3 bases: TGTGCCAGCAGTGTAGCCCCAGGGTCCCCCTACGAGCAGTACTTC.

This chain connects TRBV25-1 to TRBJ1-6; D gene unclear. The length of the CDR3 is 14 residues. Germline CDR1 MGHDK, CDR2 SYGVNS. V gave up 0 bases and J gave up 6 bases, with 6 bases separating them. The CDR3 protein is CASSEYEGNSPLHF. Written as DNA, the CDR3 is TGTGCCAGCAGTGAATACGAGGGTAATTCACCCCTCCACTTT. The whole variable domain, filled in from reference TRBV25-1 and TRBJ1-6, reads EADIYQTPRYLVIGTGKKITLECSQTMGHDKMYWYQQDPGMELHLIHYSYGVNSTEKGDLSSESTVSRIRTEHFPLTLESARPSHTSQYLCASSEYEGNSPLHFGNGTRLTVT.

This chain's CDR3 is CASIRTDSNQPQHF. CDR3 sequence (DNA): TGTGCCAGCATCCGGACAGATAGCAATCAGCCCCAGCATTTT. The V call is TRBV6-1, the J call TRBJ1-5, with D perhaps matching TRBD1 (6 bases). Germline loops: CDR1 MNHNS, CDR2 SASEGT. Trimming pared 7 bases from V and 0 bases from J, leaving 10 bases between. CDR3 length equals 14 residues.

This chain connects TRBV30 to TRBJ2-7; possibly TRBD2 for D (6 bases). CDR3 length equals 13 residues. The germline gives CDR1 GTSNPN, CDR2 SVGIG (reference sequence). The germline V and J ends were trimmed by 0 bases and 6 bases, with 12 bases remaining between them. CDR3 region: CAWSVLEGGEQYF. The DNA for the CDR3 is TGTGCCTGGAGTGTACTGGAGGGAGGCGAGCAGTACTTC.

V gene TRBV20-1 combines with J gene TRBJ2-7, with 7 bases identical to TRBD2. The V gene's germline CDR1 is DFQATT and CDR2 SNEGSKA (reference sequence). The CDR3 runs 10 residues. Trimming cost V 6 bases and J 6 bases; bases outside gene matches: 2. The CDR3 region is CSAPGGEQYF. CDR3 in DNA: TGCAGTGCGCCGGGGGGCGAGCAGTACTTC.

The genes are TRBV4-2 and TRBJ2-1, with 7 bases matching TRBD2. The CDR3 runs to 14 residues. V lost 8 bases, J lost 10 bases, and 14 bases stayed unmatched. Per germline, CDR1 LGHNA and CDR2 YNFKEQ. CDR3 nucleotide sequence: TGTGCCAGCTCACGGGACTACATCGGGAAGGAGCAGTTCTTC. This encodes CASSRDYIGKEQFF.

The chain is built from TRBV28 and TRBJ2-1; D not resolved. The CDR3 loop spans 14 amino acids. Germline CDR1 reads MDHEN; CDR2 reads SYDVKM. V was clipped by 7 bases and J by 0 bases, with 10 bases between them. The chain's CDR3 is CASTQRHSYNEQFF. In DNA, the CDR3 is TGTGCCAGCACTCAGAGGCACTCCTACAATGAGCAGTTCTTC. Based on the CDR3 plus reference TRBV28 and TRBJ2-1, the full variable domain is DVKVTQSSRYLVKRTGEKVFLECVQDMDHENMFWYRQDPGLGLRLIYFSYDVKMKEKGDIPEGYSVSREKKERFSLILESASTNQTSMYLCASTQRHSYNEQFFGPGTRLTVL.

This sequence joins TRBV29-1 and TRBJ2-1, with 11 nucleotides matching TRBD1. V shed 4 bases, J shed 8 bases, and the junction held 7 bases outside the gene matches. The length of the CDR3 is 14 residues. In germline, CDR1 is SQVTM, CDR2 ANQGSEA. CDR3 loop: CSVGGTGGYDEQFF. The DNA for the CDR3 is TGCAGCGTTGGAGGGACAGGGGGATATGATGAGCAGTTCTTC.

The V gene is TRBV5-8, the J gene TRBJ2-3; possible D gene TRBD1, 6 bases. The length of the CDR3 is 15 residues. Looked up from germline, CDR1 is SGHTS and CDR2 is YDEGEE. V dropped 3 bases and J dropped 4 bases, with 15 bases sitting between them. DNA for the CDR3: TGTGCCAGCAGCTCCAGGGGAAGGGACCCAGATACGCAGTATTTT. This translates into CASSSRGRDPDTQYF.

V and J are TRBV19 and TRBJ1-6; TRBD1 might be the D (5 bases). Trimming left V 8 bases short and J 5 bases short, with 10 bases between. From germline, CDR1 is LNHDA and CDR2 SQIVND (reference sequence). The CDR3 sequence is 13 residues long. CDR3 region: CASRREDNSPLHF. In DNA, the CDR3 is TGTGCCAGTCGCAGGGAGGATAATTCACCCCTCCACTTT.

The chain couples TRBV5-4 to TRBJ1-4, with TRBD1 matching 7 bases. The CDR3 loop spans 14 amino acids. The J segment lost 3 bases and the V segment lost 4 bases, leaving 3 bases of the junction unmatched. Per the germline V gene, CDR1 is SGHNT and CDR2 is YYREEE (reference sequence). The CDR3 region is CASSPQGANEKLFF. CDR3 DNA sequence: TGTGCCAGCAGCCCCCAGGGGGCTAATGAAAAACTGTTTTTT. The variable domain in full, with the rest retrieved from reference TRBV5-4 and TRBJ1-4, is ETGVTQSPTHLIKTRGQQVTLRCSSQSGHNTVSWYQQALGQGPQFIFQYYREEENGRGNFPPRFSGLQFPNYSSELNVNALELDDSALYLCASSPQGANEKLFFGSGTQLSVL.

J is TRBJ1-4 and V is TRBV28; no clear D gene. Germline loops: CDR1 MDHEN, CDR2 SYDVKM. V was cut by 2 bases and J by 0 bases, with 7 bases left in between. CDR3 length: 15 amino acids. CDR3 protein: CASSLPRATNEKLFF. DNA for the CDR3: TGTGCCAGCAGTTTACCACGGGCAACTAATGAAAAACTGTTTTTT.